Given below is one T cell receptor beta chain in context. The data stem from a study of cytomegalovirus exposure and HLA in healthy donors. The PCR made use of 60 Vbeta and 13 Jbeta primers. Profiled with immunoSEQ multiplex PCR; TCRdb holds only in-frame clones, not every one. The sample yields approximately 120,000 clones, 65% to 80% seen once. The receptor was isolated from a man aged 35-49 years in good health and CMV-seropositive. Sequencing was carried out using PBMCs.

This chain's CDR3 is CASTQKTANTEAFF. The CDR3 DNA follows: TGTGCCAGCACTCAAAAGACAGCCAACACTGAAGCTTTCTTT. This chain connects TRBV6-5 to TRBJ1-1, with D possibly TRBD1 on 5 matching bases. The ends were cut back, 7 bases at V and 2 bases at J, with 14 bases in the middle. The CDR3 covers 14 residues. Germline values: CDR1 MNHEY, CDR2 SVGAGI.